These 29 T cell receptor beta chains were sequenced from one sample in a study of blood T cell repertoires in COVID-19 (TCRdb year 2020). The library was obtained by the immunoSEQ multiplex PCR assay. Here the immuneACCESS table is served through TCRdb, limited to in-frame sequences with V and J called. Missing clones are a known gap in these copies; in checked studies unresolved V genes cover under half, and the rest lacks a known reason. The table for this sample lists 200,000 or so clones; 60% to 85% of them were counted only once. Roughly 17% of the sample is in the top ten clones. The source material was peripheral blood. The receptors stem from a man aged 55 to 69 with active or convalescent COVID-19.

The V gene is TRBV4-3, the J gene TRBJ1-2; tentatively, D is TRBD1 (5 bases). The V and J ends lost 4 bases and 0 bases respectively, with 12 bases between them. CDR3 size: 15 residues. CDR1 is LGHNA and CDR2 is YSLEER in the germline V gene. CDR3 coding DNA: TGCGCCAGCAGCCCCCGACAGCTTGCTAACTATGGCTACACCTTC. It specifies CASSPRQLANYGYTF.

This clone was counted only a few times. The chain couples TRBV7-6 to TRBJ2-3; TRBD2 is a possible D gene (5 bases). Trimming removed 5 bases at V and 0 bases at J, with 9 bases between. Germline V gene data show CDR1 as SGHVS and CDR2 as FNYEAQ. The CDR3 covers 14 residues. CDR3 in amino acids: CASSPSGSTDTQYF. For the CDR3, the DNA is TGTGCCAGCAGCCCGAGCGGTAGCACAGATACGCAGTATTTT.

The chain combines TRBV7-2 with TRBJ2-7, with TRBD2 matching over 12 bases. After removal of 5 bases from V and 4 bases from J, the junction contained 6 bases not matched to a gene. Germline values: CDR1 SGHTA, CDR2 FQGNSA. The CDR3 consists of 15 residues. CDR3 sequence: CASSPTSGRQYEQYF. DNA of the CDR3: TGTGCCAGCAGCCCGACTAGCGGGAGACAATACGAGCAGTACTTC. The full variable domain, its missing parts supplied by reference TRBV7-2 and TRBJ2-7, is GAGVSQSPSNKVTEKGKDVELRCDPISGHTALYWYRQSLGQGLEFLIYFQGNSAPDKSGLPSDRFSAERTGGSVSTLTIQRTQQEDSAVYLCASSPTSGRQYEQYFGPGTRLTVT.

The chain joins TRBV5-1 to TRBJ1-3; TRBD1 aligns across 8 bases. The CDR3 is made up of 16 amino acids. V was pared by 3 bases and J by 3 bases, with 8 bases of the junction left unmatched. Germline V gene lookup returns CDR1 SGHRS and CDR2 YFSETQ. CDR3: CASSSAPGGNGNTIYF. CDR3 coding DNA: TGCGCCAGCAGCTCGGCCCCAGGGGGCAATGGAAACACCATATATTTT. Drawing the rest from reference TRBV5-1 and TRBJ1-3, the complete variable domain is KAGVTQTPRYLIKTRGQQVTLSCSPISGHRSVSWYQQTPGQGLQFLFEYFSETQRNKGNFPGRFSGRQFSNSRSEMNVSTLELGDSALYLCASSSAPGGNGNTIYFGEGSWLTVV.

This clone occurred a few times. This rearrangement joins TRBV5-4 to TRBJ1-4; TRBD1 matches at 8 bases. Per germline, CDR1 SGHNT and CDR2 YYREEE (reference sequence). J lost 12 bases, V lost 3 bases, and 4 bases had no gene match. The CDR3 runs 12 residues. CDR3 nucleotides: TGTGCCAGCAGCTATCAGGGGGCGGAACTGTTTTTT. This encodes CASSYQGAELFF.

This clone was picked up one time. The genes are TRBV7-2 and TRBJ2-3; 11 bases fit TRBD2. Trimming took 5 bases from V and 3 from J; bases not matched to a gene: 4. The germline V gene encodes CDR1 SGHTA and CDR2 FQGNSA. This CDR3 comprises 15 residues. DNA of the CDR3: TGTGCCAGCAGCCCTCGGACTAGCGGGACAGATACGCAGTATTTT. It is translated as CASSPRTSGTDTQYF.

The genes are TRBV4-2 and TRBJ1-5; TRBD1 is a possible D gene (5 bases). The CDR3 consists of 16 residues. Germline CDR1 is LGHNA and CDR2 is YNFKEQ. V lost 4 bases and J lost 5, with 18 bases in between. CDR3 region: CASSPGDSPDHQPQHF. CDR3 coding DNA: TGTGCCAGCAGCCCCGGGGACTCCCCTGACCATCAGCCCCAGCATTTT.

The V call is TRBV29-1, the J call TRBJ2-5; D may be TRBD1 (6 bases). Trimming removed 4 bases from V and 2 bases from J, with 8 bases in between. Germline CDR1 and CDR2: SQVTM and ANQGSEA. This CDR3 region has 12 residues. The CDR3 DNA reads as TGCAGCGTTGTAACAGGGCAAGAGACCCAGTACTTC. Amino acids: CSVVTGQETQYF.

The CDR3 sequence is CASSYSTGSNSPLHF. The CDR3 bases are TGTGCCAGCAGTTACTCGACGGGGAGTAATTCACCCCTCCACTTT. V is TRBV6-2 or TRBV6-3 and J is TRBJ1-6; D is unresolved. Germline V lookup: CDR1 MNHEY, CDR2 SVGEGT. This CDR3 region has 15 residues. The V end lost 0 bases, the J end lost 6 bases, and 9 bases lay between the germline ends.

V gene TRBV3-1 (or the pseudogene TRBV3-2) combines with J gene TRBJ1-4, with D uncertain. The germline CDR1 and CDR2 sequences are LGHDT and YNNKEL (reference sequence). The CDR3 is 14 amino acids. V lost 7 bases and J lost 13, with 22 bases in between. CDR3 coding DNA: TGTGCCAGCACGGAGGGTATCCTAATGAAAAGACTGTTTTTT. Its translation: CASTEGILMKRLFF.

This clone was seen many times. The chain uses TRBV19 and TRBJ2-1; TRBD2 matches at 7 bases. The CDR3 is made up of 14 amino acids. J gave up 4 bases and V 1 base, and 1 base lay outside the gene matches. Germline V gene sequence: CDR1 LNHDA, CDR2 SQIVND (reference sequence). Here the CDR3 reads CASSIGEGYNEQFF. DNA of the CDR3: TGTGCCAGTAGTATAGGGGAGGGGTACAATGAGCAGTTCTTC.

This clone was seen a few times. The CDR3 reads CASRPKTGGPKTQYF. CDR3 bases: TGTGCCAGCAGGCCGAAAACAGGGGGCCCAAAGACCCAGTACTTC. The chain couples TRBV2 to TRBJ2-5; TRBD1 aligns across 9 bases. Germline lookup yields CDR1 SNHLY and CDR2 FYNNEI. The CDR3 is made up of 15 amino acids. The V and J ends lost 6 bases and 6 bases, in that order; junction bases with no gene match: 11.

CDR3 sequence reads: CASSSRWTGGETQYF. CDR3 DNA sequence: TGCGCCAGCAGCTCGAGATGGACAGGGGGTGAGACCCAGTACTTC. The rearrangement links TRBV5-1 to TRBJ2-5; 10 bases match TRBD1. Looked up from germline, CDR1 is SGHRS and CDR2 is YFSETQ. This CDR3 region has 15 residues. With 3 bases clipped from V and 5 bases from J, the junction kept 7 bases outside the gene matches.

This chain uses TRBV7-2 with TRBJ2-3; TRBD2 matches at 10 bases. Trimming at V came to 5 bases and at J to 4 bases, leaving 9 bases not matched to a gene. CDR3 length: 16 residues. CDR1 is SGHTA and CDR2 is FQGNSA in the germline V gene. The CDR3: CASSPGPSGGPDTQYF. The CDR3 coding sequence is TGTGCCAGCAGCCCAGGCCCTAGCGGGGGACCAGATACGCAGTATTTT.

The chain recombines TRBV28 with TRBJ1-4, with D possibly TRBD1 on 5 matching bases. This CDR3 has 15 residues. Trimming took 6 bases from V and 8 from J, leaving 19 bases between them. From germline, CDR1 is MDHEN and CDR2 SYDVKM. This CDR3 is CASSLPGSGREKLFF. Written as DNA, the CDR3 is TGTGCCAGCAGCTTACCGGGGTCAGGGAGGGAAAAACTGTTTTTT.

This chain links TRBV12-2 with TRBJ2-7; TRBD2, the table's D call, was not compared with the DNA. TRBV12-2 is labeled a pseudogene. The CDR3 contains 17 residues. The CDR3 loop is CASRLAPLAGDTYEQYF. Written as DNA, the CDR3 is TGTGCAAGTCGCTTAGCCCCCCTGGCGGGAGACACCTACGAGCAGTACTTC.

The chain is built from TRBV3-1 (or the pseudogene TRBV3-2) and TRBJ2-1; perhaps TRBD2 as D (6 bases). CDR1 is LGHDT and CDR2 is YNNKEL in the germline V gene (reference sequence). This CDR3 comprises 17 residues. The V and J ends lost 2 bases and 0 bases respectively, with 14 bases between them. The CDR3 region is CASSQWAGISSYNEQFF. The CDR3 nucleotides read TGTGCCAGCAGCCAATGGGCGGGAATAAGCTCCTACAATGAGCAGTTCTTC.

The chain links TRBV30 to TRBJ2-1; 14 bases are shared with TRBD2. CDR1 is GTSNPN, CDR2 SVGIG, per germline (reference sequence). The CDR3 runs 18 residues. Trimming at V came to 6 bases and at J to 0 bases, leaving 10 bases not matched to a gene. The CDR3 DNA reads as TGTGCCTGCCCCCTCAGACTAGCGGGAGGGAGCTCCTACAATGAGCAGTTCTTC. This encodes CACPLRLAGGSSYNEQFF.

This clone came up once. CDR3 sequence reads: CARSRSSGRGNEQFF. In DNA form, the CDR3 reads TGTGCCAGAAGCCGATCTAGCGGGAGGGGCAATGAGCAGTTCTTC. The V and J genes are TRBV5-3 and TRBJ2-1; 12 bases are shared with TRBD2. TRBV5-3 is given ORF status, its function remaining uncertain. The CDR3 length is 15 residues. J was trimmed by 6 bases and V by 4 bases; bases with no gene match: 5.

The rearrangement joins TRBV21-1 to TRBJ1-1; the table gives TRBD1 as D, unverified against the DNA. TRBV21-1 is classified as a pseudogene. The CDR3 totals 16 residues. The CDR3 DNA follows: TGTGCCAGCAGCACTCCCTACAGGGAAATGAACACTGAAGCTTTCTTT. It encodes CASSTPYREMNTEAFF.

V and J are TRBV27 and TRBJ2-7, with 13 nucleotides matching TRBD2. The V gene's germline CDR1 is MNHEY and CDR2 SMNVEV (reference sequence). The CDR3 loop spans 15 amino acids. V gave up 6 bases and J gave up 6 bases; unmatched junction bases: 8. The CDR3 DNA sequence: TGTGCCAGCAGCCCCGGGACTAGCGGGATTTTCGAGCAGTACTTC. This encodes CASSPGTSGIFEQYF.

The gene calls are TRBV2 and TRBJ1-6; D gene ambiguous. The CDR3 length is 15 residues. Germline V lookup: CDR1 SNHLY, CDR2 FYNNEI. The ends were cut back, 8 bases at V and 7 bases at J, with 18 bases in the middle. CDR3 in DNA: TGTGCCAGCCTTGACCGGGGATGGGAAAATTCACCCCTCCACTTT. Translating gives CASLDRGWENSPLHF.

J is TRBJ1-4 and V is TRBV28; TRBD1 agrees at 9 bases. CDR3 length: 18 residues. V was pared by 8 bases and J by 3 bases, with 16 bases of the junction left unmatched. The germline CDR1 and CDR2 sequences are MDHEN and SYDVKM. CDR3 DNA sequence: TGTGCCAGCGGGGGGGACAGGGTTTTTGTAGGAGCTAATGAAAAACTGTTTTTT. Amino acids: CASGGDRVFVGANEKLFF.

CDR3 loop: CASSTGLAGVSDTQYF. The CDR3 region has the DNA TGTGCCAGCAGTACCGGGTTAGCGGGAGTTTCAGATACGCAGTATTTT. This rearrangement joins TRBV2 to TRBJ2-3, with 9 bases fitting TRBD2. Per the germline V gene, CDR1 is SNHLY and CDR2 is FYNNEI. V shed 5 bases, J shed 4 bases, and the junction held 10 bases outside the gene matches. This CDR3 is 16 amino acids long.

The chain uses TRBV3-1 (or the pseudogene TRBV3-2) and TRBJ2-7; 10 bases are shared with TRBD1. Per the germline V gene, CDR1 is LGHDT and CDR2 is YNNKEL (reference sequence). The junction had 1 base not matched to a gene; V was cut back by 2 bases and J by 3 bases. This CDR3 is 14 amino acids long. The DNA of the CDR3 is TGTGCCAGCAGCCAAAGGACAGGGGGCTACGAGCAGTACTTC. Protein: CASSQRTGGYEQYF.

The DNA for the CDR3 is TGTGCCAGCAGTTTAACGGGTCGGAACGAGCAGTACTTC. Translation gives CASSLTGRNEQYF. V usage is TRBV27 and J usage is TRBJ2-7; D is unclear. Germline V gene lookup returns CDR1 MNHEY and CDR2 SMNVEV (reference sequence). The CDR3 is 13 residues long. Trimming took 2 bases from V and 5 from J, leaving 10 bases between them.

In this sample, this clone turned up once. The J gene is TRBJ2-5, the V gene TRBV2, with unresolved D. Germline V gene lookup returns CDR1 SNHLY and CDR2 FYNNEI. The CDR3 spans 14 residues. The V gene lost 6 bases and the J gene lost 0 bases, with 11 bases spanning the gap. This chain's CDR3 is CASRLGSNQETQYF. As DNA, the CDR3 is TGTGCCAGCAGACTCGGTTCCAACCAAGAGACCCAGTACTTC.

The chain links TRBV9 to TRBJ2-3, with 10 bases aligning to TRBD2. CDR3 size: 16 residues. V lost 4 bases, J lost 5 bases, and 10 bases stayed unmatched. Germline V gives CDR1 SGDLS, CDR2 YYNGEE. CDR3 residues: CASSPSGRAHVDTQYF. CDR3 nucleotides: TGTGCCAGCAGCCCGAGCGGGAGGGCCCACGTAGATACGCAGTATTTT.

The gene calls are TRBV6-4 and TRBJ2-3; 8 bases map to TRBD1. CDR3 size: 12 residues. CDR1 MRHNA and CDR2 SNTAGT come from the germline V gene. Trimming at V came to 8 bases and at J to 5 bases, leaving 3 bases not matched to a gene. In nucleotides, the CDR3 is TGTGCCAGCGGACAGGGTGGAGATACGCAGTATTTT. Translated, it gives CASGQGGDTQYF.